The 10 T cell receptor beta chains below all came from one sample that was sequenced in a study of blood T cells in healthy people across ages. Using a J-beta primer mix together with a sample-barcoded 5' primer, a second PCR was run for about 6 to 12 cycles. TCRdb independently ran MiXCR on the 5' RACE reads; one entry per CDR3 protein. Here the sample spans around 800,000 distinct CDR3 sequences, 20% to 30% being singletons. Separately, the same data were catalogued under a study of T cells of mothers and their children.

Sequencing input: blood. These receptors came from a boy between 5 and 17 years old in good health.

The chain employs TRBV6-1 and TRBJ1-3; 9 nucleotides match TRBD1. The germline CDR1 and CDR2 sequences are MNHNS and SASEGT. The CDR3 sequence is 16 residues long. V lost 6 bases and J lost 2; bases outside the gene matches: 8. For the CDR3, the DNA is TGTGCCAGCAGGCGCAGACAGGGGGTTGCTGGAAACACCATATATTTT. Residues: CASRRRQGVAGNTIYF.

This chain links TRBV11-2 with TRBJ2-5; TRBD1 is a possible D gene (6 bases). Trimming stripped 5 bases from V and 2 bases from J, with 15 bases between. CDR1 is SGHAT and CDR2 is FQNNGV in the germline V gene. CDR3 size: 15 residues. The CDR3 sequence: CASSPRGQGQETQYF. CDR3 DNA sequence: TGTGCCAGCAGCCCCCGGGGCCAGGGGCAAGAGACCCAGTACTTC.

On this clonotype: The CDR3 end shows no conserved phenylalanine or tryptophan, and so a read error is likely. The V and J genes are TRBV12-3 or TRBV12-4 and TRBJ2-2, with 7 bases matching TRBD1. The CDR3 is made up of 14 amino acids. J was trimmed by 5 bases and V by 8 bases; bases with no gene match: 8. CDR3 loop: CASGEGASTGELFC. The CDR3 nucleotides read TGTGCCAGCGGAGAGGGGGCGAGTACCGGGGAGCTGTTTTGT.

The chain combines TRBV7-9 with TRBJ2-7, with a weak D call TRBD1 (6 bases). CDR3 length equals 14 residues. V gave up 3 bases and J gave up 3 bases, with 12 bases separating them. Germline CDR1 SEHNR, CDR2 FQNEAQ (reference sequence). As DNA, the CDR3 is TGTGCCAGCAGCTTCACAGGGAGAGGCTACGAGCAGTACTTC. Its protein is CASSFTGRGYEQYF.

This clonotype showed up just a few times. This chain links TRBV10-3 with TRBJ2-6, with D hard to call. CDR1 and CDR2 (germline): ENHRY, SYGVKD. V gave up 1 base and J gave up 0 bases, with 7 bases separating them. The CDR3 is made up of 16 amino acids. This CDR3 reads CAISEWGVSGANVLTF. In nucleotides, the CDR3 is TGTGCCATCAGTGAGTGGGGTGTCTCTGGGGCCAACGTCCTGACTTTC.

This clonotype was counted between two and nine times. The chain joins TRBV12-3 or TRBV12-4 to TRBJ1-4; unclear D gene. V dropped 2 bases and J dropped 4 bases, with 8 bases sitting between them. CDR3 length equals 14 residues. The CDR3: CASSLRADNEKLFF. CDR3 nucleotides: TGTGCCAGCAGTTTAAGGGCTGATAATGAAAAACTGTTTTTT.

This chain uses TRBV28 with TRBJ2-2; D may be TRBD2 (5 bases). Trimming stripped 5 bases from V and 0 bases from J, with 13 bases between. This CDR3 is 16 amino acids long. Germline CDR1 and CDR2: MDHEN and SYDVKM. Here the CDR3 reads CASSRTRIPNTGELFF. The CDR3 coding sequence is TGTGCCAGCAGTCGAACTAGGATACCGAACACCGGGGAGCTGTTTTTT.

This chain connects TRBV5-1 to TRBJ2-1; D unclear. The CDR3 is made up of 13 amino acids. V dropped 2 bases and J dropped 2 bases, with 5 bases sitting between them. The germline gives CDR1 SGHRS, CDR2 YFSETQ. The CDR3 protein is CASSFRPYNEQFF. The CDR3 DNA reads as TGCGCCAGCAGCTTCCGACCCTACAATGAGCAGTTCTTC. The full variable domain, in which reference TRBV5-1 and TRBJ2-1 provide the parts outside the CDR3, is KAGVTQTPRYLIKTRGQQVTLSCSPISGHRSVSWYQQTPGQGLQFLFEYFSETQRNKGNFPGRFSGRQFSNSRSEMNVSTLELGDSALYLCASSFRPYNEQFFGPGTRLTVL.

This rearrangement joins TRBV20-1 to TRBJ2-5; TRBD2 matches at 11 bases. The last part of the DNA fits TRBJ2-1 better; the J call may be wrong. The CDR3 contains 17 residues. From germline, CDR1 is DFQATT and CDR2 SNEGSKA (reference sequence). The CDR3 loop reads CSARGLAGKSSYNEQFF. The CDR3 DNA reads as TGCAGTGCTAGAGGACTAGCGGGGAAGAGCTCCTACAATGAGCAGTTCTTC.

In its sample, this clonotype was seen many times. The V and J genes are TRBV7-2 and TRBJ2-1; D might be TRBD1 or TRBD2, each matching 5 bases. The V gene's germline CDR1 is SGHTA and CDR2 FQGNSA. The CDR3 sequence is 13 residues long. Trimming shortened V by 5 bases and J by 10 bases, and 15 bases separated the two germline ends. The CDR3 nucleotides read TGTGCCAGCAGCCTTCAACTTGGGACGGAGCAGTTCTTC. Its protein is CASSLQLGTEQFF.